This TCR beta chain was found in a study of blood T cell repertoires in COVID-19. The data were produced by immunoSEQ multiplex PCR, yet TCRdb's version contains in-frame clones alone and is incomplete. The table shows approximately 240,000 clones, with approximately 81% occurring only once. The germline gives CDR1 MDHEN, CDR2 SYDVKM. After removal of 10 bases from V and 3 bases from J, the junction contained 19 bases not matched to a gene. The CDR3 has 18 amino acids. V usage is TRBV28 and J usage is TRBJ1-5; 9 nucleotides match TRBD1. The specimen was peripheral blood. The clonotype originates from a woman aged 80 or over with active or convalescent COVID-19. CDR3 coding DNA: TGTGCCACCTTTTTAAAATATGACGACAGGGGGATCAATCAGCCCCAGCATTTT. Amino acids: CATFLKYDDRGINQPQHF.